This T cell receptor beta chain was obtained from a study of blood T cell repertoires in COVID-19. Study details: Samples taken during acute and convalescent COVID-19 were collected in the United States, Italy and Spain. The cDNA or gDNA used as material had been derived from T cells, B-cell-depleted T cells, or PBMCs.

As handled by the study authors: Scientists estimated how many nucleated cells there were by amplifying reference gene primers. Measured with immunoSEQ multiplex PCR; TCRdb has only the in-frame clones, and not every one. V, J and clone size reflect that table, while D and trimming were determined from the DNA. The sample records approximately 150,000 clones, just under 85% being singletons. V lost 6 bases and J 2 bases, leaving 13 bases between the germline ends. CDR3 length equals 14 residues. Germline V lookup: CDR1 MDHEN, CDR2 SYDVKM. Seattle participants joined during active infection and were tracked over time. As to this clone: Other nucleotide sequences from this sample produce the same CDR3.

The receptor was derived from a woman of 80 years or more with COVID-19, enrolled during active disease. The chain carries TRBV28 and TRBJ1-2; D call uncertain. Sample: peripheral blood. CDR3 bases: TGTGCCAGCAGCTCCCTAAGACAAAACTATGGCTACACCTTC. As protein: CASSSLRQNYGYTF.